The 26 T cell receptor beta chains in this list originate from one sample, sequenced in a study of cytomegalovirus exposure and HLA in healthy donors. PCR was performed using 60 Vbeta and 13 Jbeta primers. Here immunoSEQ multiplex PCR was the method, and the copy in TCRdb shows in-frame clones only, minus some. The data hold some 130,000 clones, with around 72% observed a single time. What was sequenced was PBMCs. The source of these receptors is a man aged 45-65 years in good health and CMV-seropositive.

This chain links TRBV9 with TRBJ1-2; D unresolved. Germline V gene data show CDR1 as SGDLS and CDR2 as YYNGEE. Trimming took 4 bases from V and 4 from J, leaving 14 bases between them. This CDR3 region has 14 residues. The DNA for the CDR3 is TGTGCCAGCAGCCCCCGAGGAGGCGTCTATGGCTACACCTTC. This sequence encodes CASSPRGGVYGYTF.

This clone was counted only a few times. The V and J genes are TRBV9 and TRBJ2-3, with TRBD2 identical over 7 bases. This CDR3 is 15 amino acids long. J lost 5 bases, V lost 0 bases, and 6 bases had no gene match. CDR1 SGDLS and CDR2 YYNGEE come from the germline V gene. DNA of the CDR3: TGTGCCAGCAGCGTAGGAGGTCCGGGGGGAGATACGCAGTATTTT. This gives the protein CASSVGGPGGDTQYF.

The chain couples TRBV2 to TRBJ2-7; D gene ambiguous. Deletions cut 3 bases from V and 6 bases from J, with 12 bases between. CDR1 is SNHLY and CDR2 is FYNNEI in the germline V gene. The CDR3 extends over 13 amino acids. The CDR3 here is CASSDSKPGEQYF. The CDR3 DNA is TGTGCCAGCAGTGATTCCAAACCCGGCGAGCAGTACTTC.

The rearrangement joins TRBV2 to TRBJ2-1, with TRBD1 matching 7 bases. The CDR3 is 15 amino acids. V trimming: 4 bases; J trimming: 3 bases; junction bases outside the gene matches: 6. From germline, CDR1 is SNHLY and CDR2 FYNNEI. CDR3 sequence reads: CASSVMRQGYNEQFF. DNA of the CDR3: TGTGCCAGCAGTGTGATGAGACAGGGCTACAATGAGCAGTTCTTC.

The chain has TRBV15 and TRBJ2-7; D is possibly TRBD2 (5 bases). CDR3 length: 18 amino acids. Germline V gene lookup returns CDR1 LNHNV and CDR2 YYDKDF (reference sequence). Trimming took 5 bases from V and 5 from J, leaving 28 bases between them. The CDR3 DNA reads as TGTGCCACCAGCGGGAGATCTTCTAATTCGATGGGCCTGCACGAGCAGTACTTC. As protein: CATSGRSSNSMGLHEQYF.

The chain joins TRBV5-1 to TRBJ1-1; a possible D gene is TRBD1 (6 bases). The CDR3 is 13 amino acids. V was pared by 1 base and J by 6 bases, with 10 bases between. Germline CDR1 is SGHRS and CDR2 is YFSETQ. This chain's CDR3 is CASSLKPGAEAFF. The CDR3 DNA sequence: TGCGCCAGCAGCTTGAAGCCAGGGGCTGAAGCTTTCTTT.

V gene TRBV4-2 combines with J gene TRBJ2-7; a possible D gene is TRBD1 (5 bases). CDR1 and CDR2 (germline): LGHNA, YNFKEQ. The CDR3 is 14 amino acids. Trimming took 2 bases from V and 2 from J, leaving 10 bases between them. In DNA form, the CDR3 reads TGTGCCAGCAGCCAAAGGACACCCCCCTACGAGCAGTACTTC. Protein sequence: CASSQRTPPYEQYF.

This clone was seen just once. V gene TRBV7-2 combines with J gene TRBJ2-5; D is possibly TRBD1 (6 bases). Germline assignment: CDR1 SGHTA and CDR2 FQGNSA. CDR3 length equals 18 residues. The germline V and J ends were trimmed by 3 bases and 0 bases, with 20 bases remaining between them. The CDR3 here is CASSLVPLGRGYQETQYF. The CDR3, as DNA: TGTGCCAGCAGCTTGGTTCCACTAGGTAGGGGGTACCAAGAGACCCAGTACTTC. The full variable domain, completed using reference TRBV7-2 and TRBJ2-5, is GAGVSQSPSNKVTEKGKDVELRCDPISGHTALYWYRQSLGQGLEFLIYFQGNSAPDKSGLPSDRFSAERTGGSVSTLTIQRTQQEDSAVYLCASSLVPLGRGYQETQYFGPGTRLLVL.

The chain employs TRBV6-1 and TRBJ1-1; D is undetermined. Germline V gives CDR1 MNHNS, CDR2 SASEGT. V lost 6 bases, J lost 7 bases, and 15 bases lay in between. The CDR3 runs 13 residues. The CDR3 here is CASSPIGEGEAFF. CDR3 coding DNA: TGTGCCAGCAGCCCTATTGGGGAGGGTGAAGCTTTCTTT.

V is TRBV7-6 and J is TRBJ1-6; 8 bases are a match to TRBD1. Germline loops: CDR1 SGHVS, CDR2 FNYEAQ. V was pared by 5 bases and J by 8 bases, with 2 bases of the junction left unmatched. The CDR3 consists of 13 residues. CDR3 DNA sequence: TGTGCCAGCAGCACGACAGGGGATTCACCCCTCCACTTT. It translates to CASSTTGDSPLHF.

Only one count was recorded for this clone. This rearrangement joins TRBV19 to TRBJ1-3; D remains ambiguous. Germline V lookup: CDR1 LNHDA, CDR2 SQIVND (reference sequence). The CDR3 has 13 residues. V lost 6 bases to trimming and J lost 0 bases, with 6 bases between them. The DNA of the CDR3 is TGTGCCAGTAGGTACTTCTCTGGAAACACCATATATTTT. This sequence encodes CASRYFSGNTIYF.

This clone was detected a few times. The rearrangement joins TRBV5-1 to TRBJ2-1; D is unresolved. V was trimmed by 4 bases and J by 6 bases, leaving 8 bases between them. The CDR3 loop spans 12 amino acids. Germline V CDR1 and CDR2: SGHRS, YFSETQ. CDR3 sequence reads: CASSLPSNEQFF. The CDR3 nucleotides read TGCGCCAGCAGCCTCCCTTCCAATGAGCAGTTCTTC.

This chain links TRBV6-5 with TRBJ2-3, with D maybe TRBD1 (6 bases). The CDR3 sequence is 11 residues long. V was clipped by 6 bases and J by 6 bases, with 7 bases between them. The germline CDR1 and CDR2 sequences are MNHEY and SVGAGI. The CDR3 spells CASRTGDTQYF. The CDR3 nucleotides read TGTGCCAGCAGAACAGGGGATACGCAGTATTTT.

V usage is TRBV6-5 and J usage is TRBJ2-5, with 9 bases identical to TRBD1. J was trimmed by 5 bases and V by 2 bases; bases with no gene match: 6. Germline V CDR1 and CDR2: MNHEY, SVGAGI. The CDR3 is 15 amino acids. The CDR3 region is CASSYPGQGAETQYF. CDR3 sequence (DNA): TGTGCCAGCAGTTACCCGGGACAGGGCGCGGAGACCCAGTACTTC.

V and J are TRBV28 and TRBJ1-5, with D possibly being TRBD1 (6 bases). The CDR3 has 14 amino acids. Germline CDR1 MDHEN, CDR2 SYDVKM. The V end lost 9 bases, the J end lost 0 bases, and 12 bases lay between the germline ends. Here the CDR3 reads CASRTAYSNQPQHF. Written as DNA, the CDR3 is TGTGCCAGTCGGACAGCTTATAGCAATCAGCCCCAGCATTTT.

A remark on this clone: Other DNA sequences in this specimen translate into the identical CDR3. This chain's CDR3 is CASSLQGATGELFF. CDR3 in DNA: TGTGCCAGCAGCTTACAGGGAGCTACCGGGGAGCTGTTTTTT. This chain connects TRBV5-6 to TRBJ2-2; TRBD1 is a possible D gene (6 bases). Germline V gene lookup returns CDR1 SGHDT and CDR2 YYEEEE. There are 14 residues in the CDR3. V was cut by 2 bases and J by 5 bases, with 10 bases left in between.

The chain employs TRBV27 and TRBJ1-2; TRBD1 matches at 10 bases. The CDR3 is made up of 17 amino acids. Per germline, CDR1 MNHEY and CDR2 SMNVEV (reference sequence). The junction had 6 bases not matched to a gene; V was cut back by 1 base and J by 1 base. The CDR3 nucleotides are TGTGCCAGCAGTTTATATGGGGGGACAGGGGATAACTATGGCTACACCTTC. Translated: CASSLYGGTGDNYGYTF.

This clone was counted a few times. The DNA of the CDR3 is TGTGCCAGCAGCCCACTATACGGGGGGGCTGGAGCTTTCTTT. This encodes CASSPLYGGAGAFF. The chain joins TRBV11-2 to TRBJ1-1, with D perhaps matching TRBD1 (6 bases). This CDR3 spans 14 amino acids. The V gene lost 5 bases and the J gene lost 10 bases, with 20 bases spanning the gap. CDR1 and CDR2 (germline): SGHAT, FQNNGV.

J is TRBJ2-1 and V is TRBV19; 9 bases align to TRBD2. This CDR3 region has 15 residues. CDR1 is LNHDA and CDR2 is SQIVND in the germline V gene (reference sequence). V lost 2 bases and J lost 3; bases outside the gene matches: 2. Here the CDR3 reads CASSIRLADYNEQFF. CDR3 in DNA: TGTGCCAGTAGTATACGACTAGCGGACTACAATGAGCAGTTCTTC.

In this sample, this clone turned up once. The chain employs TRBV2 and TRBJ1-1; D gene uncertain. Germline assignment: CDR1 SNHLY and CDR2 FYNNEI. Deletions cut 4 bases from V and 1 base from J, with 16 bases between. The CDR3 spans 16 residues. CDR3 sequence: CASSVGRRQQNTEAFF. CDR3 in DNA: TGTGCCAGCAGTGTAGGGAGGCGGCAGCAGAACACTGAAGCTTTCTTT. The variable domain in full, with the rest retrieved from reference TRBV2 and TRBJ1-1, is EPEVTQTPSHQVTQMGQEVILRCVPISNHLYFYWYRQILGQKVEFLVSFYNNEISEKSEIFDDQFSVERPDGSNFTLKIRSTKLEDSAMYFCASSVGRRQQNTEAFFGQGTRLTVV.

The sample holds a few counts of this clone. The chain has TRBV5-1 and TRBJ1-6; D unclear. Germline V gives CDR1 SGHRS, CDR2 YFSETQ. V was clipped by 2 bases and J by 5 bases, with 11 bases between them. CDR3 length equals 15 residues. The CDR3 coding sequence is TGCGCCAGCAGCTTACAACCTTCCGATAATTCACCCCTCCACTTT. Its translation: CASSLQPSDNSPLHF.

The chain employs TRBV6-1 and TRBJ2-2; TRBD1 aligns across 7 bases. Trimming at V came to 7 bases and at J to 3 bases, leaving 8 bases not matched to a gene. The germline gives CDR1 MNHNS, CDR2 SASEGT. There are 15 residues in the CDR3. CDR3 DNA: TGTGCCAGCACCAGGGACAGCCTCTACACCGGGGAGCTGTTTTTT. Translation: CASTRDSLYTGELFF.

V usage is TRBV27 and J usage is TRBJ1-4; the D gene is possibly TRBD1 (6 bases). CDR1 and CDR2 from the germline V gene are MNHEY and SMNVEV (reference sequence). V was clipped by 5 bases and J by 7 bases, with 14 bases between them. The CDR3 is 14 residues long. Here the CDR3 DNA reads TGTGCCAGCAGTCCTACAGGGAGTACTGAAAAACTGTTTTTT. Translated, it gives CASSPTGSTEKLFF.

The chain recombines TRBV6-1 with TRBJ1-2; 12 bases are a match to TRBD1. This CDR3 region has 15 residues. Germline trimming cut 6 bases from V and 4 bases from J; bases unmatched to any gene: 6. The germline gives CDR1 MNHNS, CDR2 SASEGT. The CDR3 nucleotides read TGTGCCAGCAGACCCGGGACAGGGGGCCTCTATGGCTACACCTTC. Translated, it gives CASRPGTGGLYGYTF.

The rearrangement links TRBV27 to TRBJ2-7; the match to TRBD2 covers 8 bases. Losses at the gene ends were 4 bases for V and 3 bases for J; bases not matched to a gene: 8. CDR3 length equals 15 residues. Looked up from germline, CDR1 is MNHEY and CDR2 is SMNVEV (reference sequence). The CDR3 DNA is TGTGCCAGCAGTTGGGGCGGGAGGACCCTCTACGAGCAGTACTTC. It yields the protein CASSWGGRTLYEQYF.

The V and J genes are TRBV5-4 and TRBJ2-7; TRBD1 aligns across 8 bases. Germline CDR1 SGHNT, CDR2 YYREEE (reference sequence). CDR3 length: 16 amino acids. V was pared by 4 bases and J by 7 bases, with 16 bases of the junction left unmatched. CDR3 protein: CASSRNPGGSVGEQYF. The CDR3 DNA reads TGTGCCAGCAGCCGGAACCCAGGGGGCTCAGTGGGAGAGCAGTACTTC.